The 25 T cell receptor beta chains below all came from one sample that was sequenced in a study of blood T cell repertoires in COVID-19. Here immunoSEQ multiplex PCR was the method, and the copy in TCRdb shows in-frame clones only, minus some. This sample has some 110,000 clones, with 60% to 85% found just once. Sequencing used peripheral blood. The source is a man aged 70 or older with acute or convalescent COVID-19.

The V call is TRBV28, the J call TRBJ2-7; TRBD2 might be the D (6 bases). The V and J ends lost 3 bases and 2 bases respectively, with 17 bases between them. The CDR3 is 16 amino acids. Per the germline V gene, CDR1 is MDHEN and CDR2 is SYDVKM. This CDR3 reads CASSLGGTAGPYEQYF. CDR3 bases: TGTGCCAGCAGTTTGGGAGGTACCGCGGGACCCTACGAGCAGTACTTC. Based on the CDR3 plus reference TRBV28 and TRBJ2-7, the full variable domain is DVKVTQSSRYLVKRTGEKVFLECVQDMDHENMFWYRQDPGLGLRLIYFSYDVKMKEKGDIPEGYSVSREKKERFSLILESASTNQTSMYLCASSLGGTAGPYEQYFGPGTRLTVT.

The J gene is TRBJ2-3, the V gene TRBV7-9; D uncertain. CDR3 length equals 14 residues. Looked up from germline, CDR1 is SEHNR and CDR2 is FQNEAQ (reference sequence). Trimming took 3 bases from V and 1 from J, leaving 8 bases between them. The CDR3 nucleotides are TGTGCCAGCAGCTTTGGTCGGGGCACAGATACGCAGTATTTT. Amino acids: CASSFGRGTDTQYF.

Here the CDR3 reads CASSPDRVYEQYF. The CDR3 DNA follows: TGTGCCAGCAGTCCGGACAGGGTCTACGAGCAGTACTTC. The rearrangement joins TRBV27 to TRBJ2-7, with TRBD1 identical over 8 bases. After removal of 5 bases from V and 3 bases from J, the junction contained 3 bases not matched to a gene. CDR1 MNHEY and CDR2 SMNVEV come from the germline V gene (reference sequence). The CDR3 is 13 amino acids.

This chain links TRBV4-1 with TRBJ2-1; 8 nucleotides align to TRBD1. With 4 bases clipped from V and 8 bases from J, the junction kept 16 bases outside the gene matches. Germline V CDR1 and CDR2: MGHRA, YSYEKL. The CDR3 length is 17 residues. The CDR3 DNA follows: TGCGCCAGCAGCCTGAAGGTAGGACAGGGAGGCATCTATGAGCAGTTCTTC. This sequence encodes CASSLKVGQGGIYEQFF.

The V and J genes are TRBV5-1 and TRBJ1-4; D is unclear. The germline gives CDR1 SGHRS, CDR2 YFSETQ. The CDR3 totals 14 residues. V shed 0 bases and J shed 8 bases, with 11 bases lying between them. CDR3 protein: CASSLGRGGEKLFF. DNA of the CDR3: TGCGCCAGCAGCTTGGGTCGGGGAGGCGAAAAACTGTTTTTT.

The CDR3 here is CASTRGTGQGATDTQYF. In DNA, the CDR3 is TGTGCCAGTACAAGGGGTACGGGACAGGGGGCAACGGATACGCAGTATTTT. The chain employs TRBV19 and TRBJ2-3; 12 bases align to TRBD1. Germline V gene data show CDR1 as LNHDA and CDR2 as SQIVND (reference sequence). There are 17 residues in the CDR3. Trimming removed 7 bases from V and 6 bases from J; junction bases left unmatched: 14. The full variable domain, its missing parts supplied by reference TRBV19 and TRBJ2-3, is DGGITQSPKYLFRKEGQNVTLSCEQNLNHDAMYWYRQDPGQGLRLIYYSQIVNDFQKGDIAEGYSVSREKKESFPLTVTSAQKNPTAFYLCASTRGTGQGATDTQYFGPGTRLTVL.

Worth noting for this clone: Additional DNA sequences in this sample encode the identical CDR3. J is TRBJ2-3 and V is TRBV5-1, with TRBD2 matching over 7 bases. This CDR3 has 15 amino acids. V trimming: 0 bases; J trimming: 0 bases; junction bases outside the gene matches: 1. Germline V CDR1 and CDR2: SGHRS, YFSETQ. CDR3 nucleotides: TGCGCCAGCAGCTTGGGTAGCGGGAGCACAGATACGCAGTATTTT. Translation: CASSLGSGSTDTQYF.

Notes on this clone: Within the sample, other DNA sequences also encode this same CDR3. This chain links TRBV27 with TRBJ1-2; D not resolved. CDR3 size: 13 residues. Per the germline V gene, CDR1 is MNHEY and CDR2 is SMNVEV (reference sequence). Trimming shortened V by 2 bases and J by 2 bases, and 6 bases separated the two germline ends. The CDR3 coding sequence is TGTGCCAGCAGTTTAGGGCGCAACTATGGCTACACCTTC. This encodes CASSLGRNYGYTF.

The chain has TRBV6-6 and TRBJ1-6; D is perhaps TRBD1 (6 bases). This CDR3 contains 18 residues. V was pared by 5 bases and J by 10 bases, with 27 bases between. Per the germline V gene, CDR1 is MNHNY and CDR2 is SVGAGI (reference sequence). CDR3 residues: CASSHTETGPNFRSPLHF. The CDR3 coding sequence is TGTGCCAGCAGTCACACCGAAACAGGGCCCAATTTTCGGTCACCCCTCCACTTT.

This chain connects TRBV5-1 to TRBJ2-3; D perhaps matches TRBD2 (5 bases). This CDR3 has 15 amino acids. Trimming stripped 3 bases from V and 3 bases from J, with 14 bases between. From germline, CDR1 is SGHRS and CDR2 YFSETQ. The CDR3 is CASSSYGDGTDTQYF. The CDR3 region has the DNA TGCGCCAGCAGCTCCTACGGGGATGGAACAGATACGCAGTATTTT. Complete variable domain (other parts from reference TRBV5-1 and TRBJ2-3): KAGVTQTPRYLIKTRGQQVTLSCSPISGHRSVSWYQQTPGQGLQFLFEYFSETQRNKGNFPGRFSGRQFSNSRSEMNVSTLELGDSALYLCASSSYGDGTDTQYFGPGTRLTVL.

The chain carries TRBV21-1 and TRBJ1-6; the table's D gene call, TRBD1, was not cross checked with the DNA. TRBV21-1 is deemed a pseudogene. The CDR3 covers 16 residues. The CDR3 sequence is CASSGFQGLQDSPLHF. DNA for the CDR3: TGTGCCAGCAGCGGCTTCCAGGGGCTGCAAGATTCACCCCTCCACTTT.

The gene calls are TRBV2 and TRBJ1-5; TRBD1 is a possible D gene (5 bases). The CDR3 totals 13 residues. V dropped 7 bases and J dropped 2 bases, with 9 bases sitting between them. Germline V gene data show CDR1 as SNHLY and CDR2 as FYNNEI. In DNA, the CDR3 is TGTGCCAGCACGGGGGGTGGCAATCAGCCCCAGCATTTT. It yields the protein CASTGGGNQPQHF. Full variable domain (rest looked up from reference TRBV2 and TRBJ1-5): EPEVTQTPSHQVTQMGQEVILRCVPISNHLYFYWYRQILGQKVEFLVSFYNNEISEKSEIFDDQFSVERPDGSNFTLKIRSTKLEDSAMYFCASTGGGNQPQHFGDGTRLSIL.

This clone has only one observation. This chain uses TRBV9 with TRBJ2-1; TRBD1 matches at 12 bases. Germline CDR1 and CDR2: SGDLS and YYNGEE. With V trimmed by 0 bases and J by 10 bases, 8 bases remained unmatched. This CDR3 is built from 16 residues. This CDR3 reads CASSVGGRDRGHEQFF. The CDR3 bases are TGTGCCAGCAGCGTAGGAGGCCGGGACAGGGGGCACGAGCAGTTCTTC.

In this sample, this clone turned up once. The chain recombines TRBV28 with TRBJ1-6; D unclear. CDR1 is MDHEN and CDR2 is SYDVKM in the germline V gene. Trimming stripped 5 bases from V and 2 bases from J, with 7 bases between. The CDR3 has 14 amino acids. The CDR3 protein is CASSKTPYNSPLHF. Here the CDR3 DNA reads TGTGCCAGCAGTAAGACACCCTATAATTCACCCCTCCACTTT.

CDR3 in amino acids: CASSIEGAARNQPQHF. CDR3 DNA sequence: TGTGCCAGTAGTATAGAGGGGGCAGCAAGAAATCAGCCCCAGCATTTT. V is TRBV19 and J is TRBJ1-5; possibly TRBD1 for D (6 bases). Trimming left V 0 bases short and J 4 bases short, with 13 bases between. Germline V CDR1 and CDR2: LNHDA, SQIVND (reference sequence). This CDR3 is 16 amino acids long.

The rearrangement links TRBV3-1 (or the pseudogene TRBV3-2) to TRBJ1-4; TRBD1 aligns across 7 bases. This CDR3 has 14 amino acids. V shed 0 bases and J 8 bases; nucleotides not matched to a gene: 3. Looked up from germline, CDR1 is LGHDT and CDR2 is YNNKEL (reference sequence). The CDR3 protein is CASSQDGTAEKLFF. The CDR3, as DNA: TGTGCCAGCAGCCAAGATGGGACAGCCGAAAAACTGTTTTTT.

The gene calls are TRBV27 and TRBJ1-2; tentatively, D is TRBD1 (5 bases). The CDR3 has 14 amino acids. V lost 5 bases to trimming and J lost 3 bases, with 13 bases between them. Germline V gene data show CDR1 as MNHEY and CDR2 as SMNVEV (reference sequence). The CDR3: CASSPLGPYYGYTF. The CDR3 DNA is TGTGCCAGCAGTCCTTTGGGGCCTTACTATGGCTACACCTTC.

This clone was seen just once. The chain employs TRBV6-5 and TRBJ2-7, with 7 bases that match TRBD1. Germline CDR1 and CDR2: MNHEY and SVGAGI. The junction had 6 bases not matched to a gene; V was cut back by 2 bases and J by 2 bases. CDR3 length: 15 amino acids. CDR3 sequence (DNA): TGTGCCAGCAGTTACATCCGGACAGGAACCTACGAGCAGTACTTC. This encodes CASSYIRTGTYEQYF.

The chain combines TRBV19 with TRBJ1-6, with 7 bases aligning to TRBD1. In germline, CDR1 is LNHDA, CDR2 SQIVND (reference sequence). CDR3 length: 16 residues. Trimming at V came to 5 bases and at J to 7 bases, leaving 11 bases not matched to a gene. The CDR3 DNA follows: TGTGCCAGTAGTTCACAGACGGGACAGAAAAATTCACCCCTCCACTTT. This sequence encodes CASSSQTGQKNSPLHF.

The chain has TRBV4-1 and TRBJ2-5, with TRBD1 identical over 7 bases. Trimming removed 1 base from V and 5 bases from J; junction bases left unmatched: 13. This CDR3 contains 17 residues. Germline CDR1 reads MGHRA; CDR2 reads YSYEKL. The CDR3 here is CASSQAEQGFIGETQYF. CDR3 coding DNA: TGCGCCAGCAGCCAAGCAGAACAGGGGTTTATCGGGGAGACCCAGTACTTC.

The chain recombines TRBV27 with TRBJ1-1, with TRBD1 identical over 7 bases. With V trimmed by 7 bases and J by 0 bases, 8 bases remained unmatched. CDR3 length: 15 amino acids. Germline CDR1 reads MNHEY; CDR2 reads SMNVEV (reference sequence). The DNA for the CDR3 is TGTGCCAGCACCTTAGGGGGCGGTTTGAACACTGAAGCTTTCTTT. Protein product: CASTLGGGLNTEAFF.

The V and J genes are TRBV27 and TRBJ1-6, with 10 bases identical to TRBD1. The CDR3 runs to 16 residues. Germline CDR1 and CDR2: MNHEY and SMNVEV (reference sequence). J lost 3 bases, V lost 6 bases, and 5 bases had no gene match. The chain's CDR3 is CASRLTGGHYNSPLHF. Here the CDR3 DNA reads TGTGCCAGCAGGCTGACAGGGGGCCACTATAATTCACCCCTCCACTTT.

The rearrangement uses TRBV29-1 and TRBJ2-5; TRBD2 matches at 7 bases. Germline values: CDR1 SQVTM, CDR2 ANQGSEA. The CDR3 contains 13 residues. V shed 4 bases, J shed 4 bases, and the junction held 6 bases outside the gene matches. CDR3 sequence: CSVGEGSGETQYF. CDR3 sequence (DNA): TGCAGCGTTGGGGAGGGGAGTGGAGAGACCCAGTACTTC.

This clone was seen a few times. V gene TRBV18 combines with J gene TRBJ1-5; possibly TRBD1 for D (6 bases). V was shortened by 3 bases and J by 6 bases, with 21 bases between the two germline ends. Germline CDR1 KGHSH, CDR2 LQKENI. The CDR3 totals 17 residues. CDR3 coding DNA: TGTGCCAGCTCACCCGTCGGCGGGGGGCGATGGGGTCAGCCCCAGCATTTT. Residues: CASSPVGGGRWGQPQHF.

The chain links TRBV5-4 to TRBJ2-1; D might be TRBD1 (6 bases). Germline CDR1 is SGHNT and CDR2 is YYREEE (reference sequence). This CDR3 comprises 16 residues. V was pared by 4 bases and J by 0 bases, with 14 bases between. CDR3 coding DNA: TGTGCCAGCAGCCCCCAGGCGGACAGCTCCTACAATGAGCAGTTCTTC. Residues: CASSPQADSSYNEQFF. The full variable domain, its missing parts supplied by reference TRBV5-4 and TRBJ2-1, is ETGVTQSPTHLIKTRGQQVTLRCSSQSGHNTVSWYQQALGQGPQFIFQYYREEENGRGNFPPRFSGLQFPNYSSELNVNALELDDSALYLCASSPQADSSYNEQFFGPGTRLTVL.